The 18 T cell receptor beta chains below were found in one sample sequenced in a study of a mutant IDH1 vaccine in newly diagnosed glioma. Which antigens these TCRs recognize remains unknown. Sequenced by immunoSEQ multiplex PCR; TCRdb stores in-frame clones only, minus some. The table shows some 22,000 clones, with 70% to 85% occurring only once. The time point was: week 11, during vaccination. Vaccine doses each comprised 300 ug of mutant IDH1 20-mer peptide, with topical imiquimod. The input for sequencing was PBMCs, taken from a glioma patient whose treatment included an IDH1 peptide vaccine. Receptors originate from a man aged 35 to 55 with glioma.

V gene TRBV30 combines with J gene TRBJ2-4, with D possibly being TRBD1 (6 bases). V was pared by 0 bases and J by 8 bases, with 11 bases between. This CDR3 region has 13 residues. Germline V lookup: CDR1 GTSNPN, CDR2 SVGIG (reference sequence). The CDR3 here is CAWSVGRGDIQYF. The CDR3 DNA reads TGTGCCTGGAGTGTAGGCAGGGGTGACATTCAGTACTTC.

This chain connects TRBV19 to TRBJ2-1; 7 bases line up with TRBD2. This CDR3 has 14 residues. The ends lost 7 bases at V and 4 bases at J; junction bases unmatched: 7. Per germline, CDR1 LNHDA and CDR2 SQIVND (reference sequence). This CDR3 reads CASNWGRAYNEQFF. The CDR3 DNA follows: TGTGCCAGTAACTGGGGGAGGGCTTACAATGAGCAGTTCTTC. Using reference TRBV19 and TRBJ2-1 for the parts outside the CDR3, the full variable domain is DGGITQSPKYLFRKEGQNVTLSCEQNLNHDAMYWYRQDPGQGLRLIYYSQIVNDFQKGDIAEGYSVSREKKESFPLTVTSAQKNPTAFYLCASNWGRAYNEQFFGPGTRLTVL.

This rearrangement joins TRBV5-4 to TRBJ2-1, with 7 bases that match TRBD1. CDR1 is SGHNT, CDR2 YYREEE, per germline (reference sequence). With V trimmed by 2 bases and J by 4 bases, 3 bases remained unmatched. This CDR3 contains 14 residues. Here the CDR3 DNA reads TGTGCCAGCAGCTTTGGGACAGAGTACAATGAGCAGTTCTTC. As protein: CASSFGTEYNEQFF.

This sequence joins TRBV7-9 and TRBJ2-5, with a weak D call TRBD2 (6 bases). This CDR3 has 14 residues. Looked up from germline, CDR1 is SEHNR and CDR2 is FQNEAQ (reference sequence). Trimming pared 5 bases from V and 2 bases from J, leaving 12 bases between. CDR3 sequence (DNA): TGTGCCAGCAGCGCGGGACCGACGCAAGAGACCCAGTACTTC. It encodes CASSAGPTQETQYF. Drawing the rest from reference TRBV7-9 and TRBJ2-5, the complete variable domain is DTGVSQNPRHKITKRGQNVTFRCDPISEHNRLYWYRQTLGQGPEFLTYFQNEAQLEKSRLLSDRFSAERPKGSFSTLEIQRTEQGDSAMYLCASSAGPTQETQYFGPGTRLLVL.

The CDR3 protein is CASSFEREKGNEQFF. The DNA for the CDR3 is TGTGCCAGCAGCTTTGAGCGGGAGAAGGGGAATGAGCAGTTCTTC. The rearrangement joins TRBV7-9 to TRBJ2-1, with 8 bases aligning to TRBD2. The CDR3 covers 15 residues. Germline V gene data show CDR1 as SEHNR and CDR2 as FQNEAQ (reference sequence). Trimming removed 3 bases from V and 7 bases from J; junction bases left unmatched: 8.

The CDR3 DNA reads TGTGCCAGCAGCTTAAGGCGGGAGGGGGAGCTGTTTTTT. The encoded protein is CASSLRREGELFF. The chain carries TRBV7-2 and TRBJ2-2, with 7 bases fitting TRBD2. This CDR3 has 13 residues. Germline trimming cut 2 bases from V and 8 bases from J; bases unmatched to any gene: 2. Germline V gives CDR1 SGHTA, CDR2 FQGNSA.

On this clone itself: Sequence at one end of the junction differs from germline and may be a read error. The rearrangement uses TRBV7-6 and TRBJ1-2; D is uncertain. The CDR3 runs 14 residues. Germline loops: CDR1 SGHVS, CDR2 FNYEAQ. CDR3 residues: CAGSLTGGRRGYTF. The CDR3 nucleotides read TGTGCCGGCAGCTTAACGGGAGGTCGAAGAGGCTACACCTTC.

The chain links TRBV6-6 to TRBJ2-5, with D tentatively TRBD1 or TRBD2 (5 bases each). This CDR3 comprises 15 residues. Germline V gene sequence: CDR1 MNHNY, CDR2 SVGAGI (reference sequence). V dropped 4 bases and J dropped 2 bases, with 14 bases sitting between them. CDR3 sequence reads: CASSLSGTEQETQYF. The DNA for the CDR3 is TGTGCCAGCAGTTTATCCGGGACGGAACAAGAGACCCAGTACTTC.

The chain uses TRBV5-1 and TRBJ2-3; D remains ambiguous. The CDR3 length is 13 residues. The V and J ends lost 4 bases and 1 base respectively, with 7 bases between them. CDR1 and CDR2 (germline): SGHRS, YFSETQ. CDR3 residues: CASSAQGTDTQYF. The CDR3 DNA is TGCGCCAGCAGCGCACAAGGCACAGATACGCAGTATTTT.

This clone was counted a single time. CDR3 loop: CASRTSGLTDTQYF. DNA for the CDR3: TGTGCCAGCCGGACTAGCGGACTCACAGATACGCAGTATTTT. The rearrangement uses TRBV2 and TRBJ2-3; TRBD2 agrees at 10 bases. This CDR3 has 14 amino acids. Germline assignment: CDR1 SNHLY and CDR2 FYNNEI. V shed 8 bases, J shed 2 bases, and the junction held 4 bases outside the gene matches.

The V call is TRBV7-6, the J call TRBJ2-2, with a weak D call TRBD2 (5 bases). The CDR3 is 13 residues long. The germline CDR1 and CDR2 sequences are SGHVS and FNYEAQ. V lost 8 bases to trimming and J lost 6 bases, with 13 bases between them. In DNA form, the CDR3 reads TGTGCCAGCCGAGGGCTAGCTCCCGGGGAGCTGTTTTTT. Its translation: CASRGLAPGELFF.

The chain uses TRBV28 and TRBJ2-3; D call uncertain. V dropped 6 bases and J dropped 2 bases, with 6 bases sitting between them. This CDR3 spans 12 amino acids. Germline assignment: CDR1 MDHEN and CDR2 SYDVKM. The CDR3 DNA follows: TGTGCCAGCAGCCGCTCCACAGATACGCAGTATTTT. Protein: CASSRSTDTQYF.

The chain has TRBV19 and TRBJ1-5; 9 bases fit TRBD1. This CDR3 has 15 residues. V lost 7 bases, J lost 0 bases, and 4 bases stayed unmatched. The germline gives CDR1 LNHDA, CDR2 SQIVND (reference sequence). The CDR3 loop is CASIRDRDSNQPQHF. The CDR3 DNA reads TGTGCCAGTATCCGGGACAGGGATAGCAATCAGCCCCAGCATTTT.

V and J are TRBV4-1 and TRBJ2-1; D gene uncertain. Germline-derived CDR1 and CDR2 are MGHRA and YSYEKL. V was clipped by 1 base and J by 5 bases, with 15 bases between them. The CDR3 length is 16 residues. The chain's CDR3 is CASSQAGRRHDNEQFF. The CDR3 DNA reads TGCGCCAGCAGCCAAGCCGGACGGAGACACGACAATGAGCAGTTCTTC.

The chain has TRBV6-1 and TRBJ1-2, with 9 bases aligning to TRBD1. This CDR3 has 13 amino acids. The germline V gene has CDR1 MNHNS and CDR2 SASEGT. The V gene end was trimmed by 5 bases and the J gene end by 3 bases; junction bases not matched to a gene: 1. CDR3 region: CASSRDRDYGYTF. The DNA of the CDR3 is TGTGCCAGCAGTCGGGACAGGGACTATGGCTACACCTTC.

This chain connects TRBV27 to TRBJ2-3; D possibly corresponds to TRBD2 (5 bases). Germline assignment: CDR1 MNHEY and CDR2 SMNVEV (reference sequence). This CDR3 has 16 residues. Trimming shortened V by 1 base and J by 4 bases, and 15 bases separated the two germline ends. CDR3 in amino acids: CASSLFRLEAADTQYF. Here the CDR3 DNA reads TGTGCCAGCAGTTTATTTCGGCTGGAGGCAGCAGATACGCAGTATTTT.

The genes are TRBV2 and TRBJ2-5; TRBD2 aligns across 7 bases. The junction had 12 bases not matched to a gene; V was cut back by 2 bases and J by 3 bases. CDR1 and CDR2 from the germline V gene are SNHLY and FYNNEI. The CDR3 loop spans 17 amino acids. The CDR3, as DNA: TGTGCCAGCAGTGAATCACTGTGGCGGGAGAAGGAAGAGACCCAGTACTTC. Protein product: CASSESLWREKEETQYF.

The chain is built from TRBV10-1 and TRBJ2-5, with D tentatively TRBD2 (6 bases). This CDR3 comprises 13 residues. Trimming left V 2 bases short and J 6 bases short, with 10 bases between. Germline V gives CDR1 WNHNN, CDR2 SYGVQD (reference sequence). CDR3 bases: TGCGCCAGCAGTGAGACTAGCCGTCAGACCCAGTACTTC. Protein product: CASSETSRQTQYF.